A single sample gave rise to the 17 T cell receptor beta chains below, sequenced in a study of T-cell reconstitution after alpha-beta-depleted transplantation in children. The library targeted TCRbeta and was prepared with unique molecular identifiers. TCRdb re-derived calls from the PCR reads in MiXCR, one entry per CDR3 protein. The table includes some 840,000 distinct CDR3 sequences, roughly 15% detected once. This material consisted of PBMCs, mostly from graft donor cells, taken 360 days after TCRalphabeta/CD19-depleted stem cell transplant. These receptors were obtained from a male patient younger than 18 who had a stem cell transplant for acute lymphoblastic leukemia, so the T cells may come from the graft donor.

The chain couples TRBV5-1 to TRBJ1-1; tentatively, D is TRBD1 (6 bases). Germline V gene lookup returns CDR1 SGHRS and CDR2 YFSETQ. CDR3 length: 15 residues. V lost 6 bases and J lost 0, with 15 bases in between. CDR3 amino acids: CASTAKGGLNTEAFF. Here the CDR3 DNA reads TGCGCCAGCACGGCAAAGGGGGGCCTGAACACTGAAGCTTTCTTT.

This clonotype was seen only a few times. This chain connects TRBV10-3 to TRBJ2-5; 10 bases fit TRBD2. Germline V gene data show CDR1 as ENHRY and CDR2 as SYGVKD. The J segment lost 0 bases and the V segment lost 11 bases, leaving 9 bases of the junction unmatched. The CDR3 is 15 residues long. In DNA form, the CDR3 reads TGTGCCGTTGGGGCTAGCGGGAGCAACCAAGAGACCCAGTACTTC. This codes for CAVGASGSNQETQYF.

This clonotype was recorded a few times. Here the CDR3 reads CSASGGLSNEQFF. Written as DNA, the CDR3 is TGCAGTGCTAGTGGGGGATTAAGCAATGAGCAGTTCTTC. V is TRBV20-1 and J is TRBJ2-1; D may match TRBD1 or TRBD2 (5 bases each). The CDR3 covers 13 residues. Deletions cut 3 bases from V and 6 bases from J, with 12 bases between. Germline V CDR1 and CDR2: DFQATT, SNEGSKA (reference sequence).

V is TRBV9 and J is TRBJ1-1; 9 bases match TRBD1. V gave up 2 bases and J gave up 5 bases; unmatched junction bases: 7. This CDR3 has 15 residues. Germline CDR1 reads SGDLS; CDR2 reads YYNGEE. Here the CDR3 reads CASSVRDRGRTEAFF. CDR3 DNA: TGTGCCAGCAGCGTTCGAGACAGGGGGAGGACTGAAGCTTTCTTT.

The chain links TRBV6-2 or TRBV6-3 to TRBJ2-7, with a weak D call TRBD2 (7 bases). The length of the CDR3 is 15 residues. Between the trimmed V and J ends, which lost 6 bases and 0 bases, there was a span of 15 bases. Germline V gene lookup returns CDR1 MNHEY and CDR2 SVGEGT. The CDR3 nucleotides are TGTGCCAGCAGCCGGTGGGGGGGCGCCTCCTACGAGCAGTACTTC. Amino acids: CASSRWGGASYEQYF.

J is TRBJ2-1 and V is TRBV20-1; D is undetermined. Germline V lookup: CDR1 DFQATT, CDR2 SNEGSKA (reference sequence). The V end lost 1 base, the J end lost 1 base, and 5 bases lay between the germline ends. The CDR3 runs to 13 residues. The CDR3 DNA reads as TGCAGTGCTAGAGTATGGTCCTACAATGAGCAGTTCTTC. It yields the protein CSARVWSYNEQFF.

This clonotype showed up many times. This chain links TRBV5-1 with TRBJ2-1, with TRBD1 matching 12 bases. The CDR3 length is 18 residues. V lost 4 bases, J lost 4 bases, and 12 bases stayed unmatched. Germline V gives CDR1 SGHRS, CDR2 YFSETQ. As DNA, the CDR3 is TGCGCCAGCAGCGGGGGACAGGGGGCGCAGGCGGAATACAATGAGCAGTTCTTC. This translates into CASSGGQGAQAEYNEQFF.

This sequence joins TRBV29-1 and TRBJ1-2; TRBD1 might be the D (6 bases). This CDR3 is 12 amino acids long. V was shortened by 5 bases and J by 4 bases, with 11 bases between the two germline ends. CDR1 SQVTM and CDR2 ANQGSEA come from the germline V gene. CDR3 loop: CSVHDRFYGYTF. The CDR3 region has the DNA TGCAGCGTTCATGACAGGTTCTATGGCTACACCTTC.

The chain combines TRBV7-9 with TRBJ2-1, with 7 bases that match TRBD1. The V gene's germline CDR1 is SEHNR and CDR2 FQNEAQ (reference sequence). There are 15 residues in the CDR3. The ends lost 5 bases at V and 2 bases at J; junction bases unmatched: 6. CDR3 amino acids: CASSRTGTAYNEQFF. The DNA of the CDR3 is TGTGCCAGCAGCCGTACCGGGACAGCCTACAATGAGCAGTTCTTC.

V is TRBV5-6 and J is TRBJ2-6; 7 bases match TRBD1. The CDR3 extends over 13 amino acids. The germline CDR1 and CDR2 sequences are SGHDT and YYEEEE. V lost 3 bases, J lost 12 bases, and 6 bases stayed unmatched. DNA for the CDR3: TGTGCCAGCAGCTGGGGGACAGACGGCGTCCTGACTTTC. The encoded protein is CASSWGTDGVLTF.

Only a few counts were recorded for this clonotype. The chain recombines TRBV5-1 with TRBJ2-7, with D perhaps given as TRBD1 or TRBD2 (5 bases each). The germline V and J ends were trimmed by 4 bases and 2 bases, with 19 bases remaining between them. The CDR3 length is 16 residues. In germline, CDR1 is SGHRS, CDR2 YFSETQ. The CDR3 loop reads CASSPTAVPFTYEQYF. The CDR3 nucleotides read TGCGCCAGCAGCCCGACAGCGGTACCCTTTACCTACGAGCAGTACTTC.

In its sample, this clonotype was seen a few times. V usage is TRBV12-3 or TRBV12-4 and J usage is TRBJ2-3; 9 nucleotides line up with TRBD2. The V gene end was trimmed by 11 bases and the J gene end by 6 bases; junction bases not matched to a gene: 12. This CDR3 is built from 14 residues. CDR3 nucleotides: TGTGCCTCTCTGTCGCGGGAGGGCCTTGATACGCAGTATTTT. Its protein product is CASLSREGLDTQYF.

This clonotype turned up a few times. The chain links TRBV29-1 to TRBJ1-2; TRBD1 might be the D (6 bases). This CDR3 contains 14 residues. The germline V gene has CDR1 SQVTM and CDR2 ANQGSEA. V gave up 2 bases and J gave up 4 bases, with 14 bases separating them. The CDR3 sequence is CSVESRGTSYGYTF. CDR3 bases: TGCAGCGTTGAAAGTCGCGGGACATCCTATGGCTACACCTTC. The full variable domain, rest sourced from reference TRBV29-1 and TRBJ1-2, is SAVISQKPSRDICQRGTSLTIQCQVDSQVTMMFWYRQQPGQSLTLIATANQGSEATYESGFVIDKFPISRPNLTFSTLTVSNMSPEDSSIYLCSVESRGTSYGYTFGSGTRLTVV.

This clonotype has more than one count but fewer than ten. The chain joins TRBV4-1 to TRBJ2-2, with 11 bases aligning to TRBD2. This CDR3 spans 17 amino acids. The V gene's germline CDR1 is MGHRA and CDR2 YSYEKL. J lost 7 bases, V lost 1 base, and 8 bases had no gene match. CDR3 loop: CASSQGLAGFNIGELFF. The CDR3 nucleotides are TGCGCCAGCAGCCAAGGACTAGCGGGATTTAATATCGGGGAGCTGTTTTTT.

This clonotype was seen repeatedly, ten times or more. CDR3 sequence reads: CASIPQKRGLGGPGELFF. CDR3 coding DNA: TGTGCCAGCATTCCCCAAAAGAGGGGACTAGGAGGTCCCGGGGAGCTGTTTTTT. This chain links TRBV12-3 or TRBV12-4 with TRBJ2-2; 8 bases align to TRBD2. The CDR3 contains 18 residues. The J segment lost 6 bases and the V segment lost 7 bases, leaving 19 bases of the junction unmatched.

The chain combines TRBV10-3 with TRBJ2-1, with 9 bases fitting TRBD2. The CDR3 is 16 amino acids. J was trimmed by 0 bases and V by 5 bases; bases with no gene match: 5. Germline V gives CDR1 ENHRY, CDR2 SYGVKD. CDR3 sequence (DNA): TGTGCCATCAGTATCCTAGCGGGGACCTCCTACAATGAGCAGTTCTTC. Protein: CAISILAGTSYNEQFF.

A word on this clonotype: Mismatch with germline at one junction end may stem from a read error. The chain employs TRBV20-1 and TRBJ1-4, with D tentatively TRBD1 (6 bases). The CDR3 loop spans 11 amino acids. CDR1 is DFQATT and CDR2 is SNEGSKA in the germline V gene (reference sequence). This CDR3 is CSAVPLTGFVF. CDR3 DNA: TGCAGTGCTGTGCCCCTGACAGGTTTTGTCTTT.